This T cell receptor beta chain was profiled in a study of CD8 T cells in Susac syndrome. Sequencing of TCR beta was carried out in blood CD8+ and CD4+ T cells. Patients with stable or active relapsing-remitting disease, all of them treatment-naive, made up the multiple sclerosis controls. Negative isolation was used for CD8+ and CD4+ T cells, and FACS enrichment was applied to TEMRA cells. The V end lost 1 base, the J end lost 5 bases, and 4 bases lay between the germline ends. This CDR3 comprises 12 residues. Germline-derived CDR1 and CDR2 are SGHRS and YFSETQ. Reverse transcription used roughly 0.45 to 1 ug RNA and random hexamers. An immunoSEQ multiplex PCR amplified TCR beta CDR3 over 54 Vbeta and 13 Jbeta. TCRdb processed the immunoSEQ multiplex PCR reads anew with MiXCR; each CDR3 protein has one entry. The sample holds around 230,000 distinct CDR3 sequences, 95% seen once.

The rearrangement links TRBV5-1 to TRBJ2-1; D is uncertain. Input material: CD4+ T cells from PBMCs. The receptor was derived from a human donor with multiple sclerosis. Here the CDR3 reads CASSLQDNEQFF. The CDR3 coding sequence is TGCGCCAGCAGCTTGCAAGACAATGAGCAGTTCTTC.